These 18 T cell receptor beta chains came from one sample sequenced in a study of CD8 T cells in Susac syndrome. After extraction with the RNeasy kit, roughly 0.45 to 1 ug of the RNA was reverse transcribed using random hexamers. TCRdb ran MiXCR on the immunoSEQ multiplex PCR reads and lists one entry per CDR3 protein. The sample holds about 170,000 distinct CDR3 sequences, roughly 92% seen once. Sequenced: CD4+ T cells from PBMCs. The receptors were gathered from a human donor with multiple sclerosis.

This clonotype has only one observation. The chain couples TRBV18 to TRBJ2-7; D gene ambiguous. The CDR3 has 12 amino acids. Germline assignment: CDR1 KGHSH and CDR2 LQKENI. Deletions cut 3 bases from V and 7 bases from J, with 10 bases between. CDR3 region: CASSPGSREQYF. In DNA, the CDR3 is TGTGCCAGCTCACCGGGGTCTCGGGAGCAGTACTTC.

V gene TRBV14 combines with J gene TRBJ2-2; 11 bases line up with TRBD2. The CDR3 totals 18 residues. V lost 3 bases, J lost 1 base, and 7 bases stayed unmatched. Germline loops: CDR1 SGHDN, CDR2 FVKESK. The CDR3 DNA sequence: TGTGCCAGCAGCCAGCGGACTAGCGGGCGCCAGAACACCGGGGAGCTGTTTTTT. As protein: CASSQRTSGRQNTGELFF.

The chain is built from TRBV12-3 or TRBV12-4 and TRBJ2-1, with no clear D. CDR3 length: 14 amino acids. The V end was cut by 1 base, the J end by 7 bases, with 11 bases between. CDR3 region: CASSLGLVGNEQFF. For the CDR3, the DNA is TGTGCCAGCAGTTTAGGGCTAGTGGGTAATGAGCAGTTCTTC.

The chain joins TRBV24-1 to TRBJ2-3, with TRBD1 matching over 7 bases. CDR3 length: 15 residues. Per germline, CDR1 KGHDR and CDR2 SFDVKD. V shed 4 bases and J 6 bases; nucleotides not matched to a gene: 9. CDR3: CATSERTGLRDTQYF. The CDR3 bases are TGTGCCACCAGTGAGCGGACAGGCCTGAGGGATACGCAGTATTTT.

The J gene is TRBJ2-1, the V gene TRBV27; 9 bases fit TRBD2. Per germline, CDR1 MNHEY and CDR2 SMNVEV (reference sequence). V lost 5 bases, J lost 7 bases, and 9 bases stayed unmatched. There are 15 residues in the CDR3. CDR3 bases: TGTGCCAGCAGTCGATTAGCGGGAGTTCCGAATGAGCAGTTCTTC. Translating gives CASSRLAGVPNEQFF.

The chain uses TRBV27 and TRBJ2-2; the match to TRBD1 covers 10 bases. With V trimmed by 7 bases and J by 6 bases, 5 bases remained unmatched. CDR3 size: 14 residues. Per the germline V gene, CDR1 is MNHEY and CDR2 is SMNVEV (reference sequence). CDR3 nucleotide sequence: TGTGCCAGCACGACAGGGGGCGCGGCCGGGGAGCTGTTTTTT. It is translated as CASTTGGAAGELFF.

The chain combines TRBV5-6 with TRBJ2-2, with D uncertain. CDR1 SGHDT and CDR2 YYEEEE come from the germline V gene. Trimming removed 1 base at V and 2 bases at J, with 12 bases between. The CDR3 contains 16 residues. In nucleotides, the CDR3 is TGTGCCAGCAGCTTGAAAAGTACAACCAACACCGGGGAGCTGTTTTTT. This sequence encodes CASSLKSTTNTGELFF. The full variable domain, in which reference TRBV5-6 and TRBJ2-2 provide the parts outside the CDR3, is DAGVTQSPTHLIKTRGQQVTLRCSPKSGHDTVSWYQQALGQGPQFIFQYYEEEERQRGNFPDRFSGHQFPNYSSELNVNALLLGDSALYLCASSLKSTTNTGELFFGEGSRLTVL.

The chain employs TRBV13 and TRBJ1-2; D may be TRBD1 (6 bases). Germline CDR1 is PRHDT and CDR2 is FYEKMQ (reference sequence). The CDR3 totals 17 residues. Deletions cut 5 bases from V and 4 bases from J, with 23 bases between. Here the CDR3 DNA reads TGTGCCAGCAGCCCGAGGCAGGGGCGCGTTGTAGGCTATGGCTACACCTTC. This translates into CASSPRQGRVVGYGYTF.

This clonotype was seen only once. This sequence joins TRBV27 and TRBJ2-2, with TRBD1 as a possible D gene (6 bases). V shed 4 bases and J shed 6 bases, with 18 bases lying between them. Germline V lookup: CDR1 MNHEY, CDR2 SMNVEV (reference sequence). The CDR3 is 16 amino acids. The CDR3 region has the DNA TGTGCCAGCAGTTCCACAGGGTGGGGGACCTCCGGGGAGCTGTTTTTT. Translating gives CASSSTGWGTSGELFF.

CDR3: CASSWGTSGTDTQYF. CDR3 sequence (DNA): TGTGCCAGCAGTTGGGGGACTAGCGGCACAGATACGCAGTATTTT. The chain recombines TRBV27 with TRBJ2-3; TRBD2 aligns across 10 bases. Unmatched junction bases numbered 2, after V lost 4 bases and J lost 1 base. This CDR3 contains 15 residues. Germline V CDR1 and CDR2: MNHEY, SMNVEV (reference sequence).

The V and J genes are TRBV4-1 and TRBJ1-1, with D possibly being TRBD1 (5 bases). The length of the CDR3 is 16 residues. The ends were cut back, 0 bases at V and 2 bases at J, with 13 bases in the middle. Germline V gene data show CDR1 as MGHRA and CDR2 as YSYEKL. CDR3 nucleotides: TGCGCCAGCAGCCAAGACCCCGAGAGGGGCAACACTGAAGCTTTCTTT. The encoded protein is CASSQDPERGNTEAFF.

The V call is TRBV11-2, the J call TRBJ2-1; perhaps TRBD1 as D (6 bases). Trimming took off 2 bases at V and 5 bases at J, with 16 bases between the two ends. Germline CDR1 SGHAT, CDR2 FQNNGV. This CDR3 region has 16 residues. CDR3 sequence (DNA): TGTGCCAGCAGCTTAAGGCGGGCAGGGGACAACAATGAGCAGTTCTTC. Amino acid sequence: CASSLRRAGDNNEQFF.

This chain uses TRBV4-3 with TRBJ2-2; 9 bases agree with TRBD1. This CDR3 has 17 residues. The germline gives CDR1 LGHNA, CDR2 YSLEER. The V gene end was trimmed by 4 bases and the J gene end by 3 bases; junction bases not matched to a gene: 9. This CDR3 is CASSRTGTGIHTGELFF. CDR3 DNA sequence: TGCGCCAGCAGCCGCACCGGGACAGGGATCCACACCGGGGAGCTGTTTTTT.

V and J are TRBV30 and TRBJ2-2; D is unresolved. The CDR3 length is 14 residues. The V end lost 3 bases, the J end lost 2 bases, and 10 bases lay between the germline ends. Germline loops: CDR1 GTSNPN, CDR2 SVGIG (reference sequence). CDR3 in amino acids: CAWRGTPNTGELFF. The CDR3 DNA is TGTGCCTGGAGAGGTACACCTAACACCGGGGAGCTGTTTTTT.

For the CDR3, the DNA is TGTGCCTGGAGTGGGGTGGACAGGGAGTACACTGAAGCTTTCTTT. It yields the protein CAWSGVDREYTEAFF. The chain combines TRBV30 with TRBJ1-1; the match to TRBD1 covers 8 bases. There are 15 residues in the CDR3. From germline, CDR1 is GTSNPN and CDR2 SVGIG (reference sequence). The junction had 7 bases not matched to a gene; V was cut back by 1 base and J by 3 bases. The variable domain in full, completed from reference TRBV30 and TRBJ1-1, reads SQTIHQWPATLVQPVGSPLSLECTVEGTSNPNLYWYRQAAGRGLQLLFYSVGIGQISSEVPQNLSASRPQDRQFILSSKKLLLSDSGFYLCAWSGVDREYTEAFFGQGTRLTVV.

V and J are TRBV7-2 and TRBJ2-1; perhaps TRBD1 as D (6 bases). Trimming pared 4 bases from V and 4 bases from J, leaving 14 bases between. Germline V gives CDR1 SGHTA, CDR2 FQGNSA. The CDR3 sequence is 15 residues long. The CDR3 DNA is TGTGCCAGCAGCTCCACAGGGAGCGAATACAATGAGCAGTTCTTC. This sequence encodes CASSSTGSEYNEQFF.

The CDR3 sequence is CASLRAAPDTQYF. The CDR3 DNA sequence: TGTGCCAGCCTTCGGGCCGCCCCAGATACGCAGTATTTT. V is TRBV6-1 and J is TRBJ2-3, with unresolved D. This CDR3 spans 13 amino acids. The germline V gene has CDR1 MNHNS and CDR2 SASEGT. Trimming removed 8 bases from V and 4 bases from J, with 13 bases in between.

The V call is TRBV19, the J call TRBJ2-1; D tentatively fits TRBD1 or TRBD2 (6 bases each). V lost 5 bases, J lost 8 bases, and 22 bases lay in between. The length of the CDR3 is 16 residues. Germline-derived CDR1 and CDR2 are LNHDA and SQIVND (reference sequence). In DNA, the CDR3 is TGTGCCAGTAGTCCCCCGGGGCGCAGGGGAGGCGATGAGCAGTTCTTC. Encoded protein: CASSPPGRRGGDEQFF.